In this sample, the clone carrying this T cell receptor beta chain turned up a few times. Its target is not known. This sample stems from a study of CD8 T cells in ankylosing spondylitis. Overall study findings and caveats: Reactive arthritis synovial fluid and blood previously showed some of these motif variants. Disease-linked clones were CD8+ and relatively rare in peripheral blood. Significant enrichment of disease-linked clones was reportedly seen in matched ankylosing spondylitis synovial fluid. Among TCR beta sequences, a motif of several highly homologous variants appeared characteristic of ankylosing spondylitis blood.

The CDR3 has 14 residues. V shed 5 bases and J 3 bases; nucleotides not matched to a gene: 4. CDR1 is MNHNS, CDR2 SASEGT, per germline. Via MiXCR, TCRdb re-called the 5' RACE reads, giving one row per CDR3 protein. The data hold roughly 490,000 distinct CDR3 sequences, with roughly 5.2% observed a single time. Sequences were obtained from blood, either unsorted or a sorted T cell fraction (not recorded which). The receptor comes from a male donor with ankylosing spondylitis. The V and J genes are TRBV6-1 and TRBJ1-5; 7 bases are a match to TRBD1. DNA for the CDR3: TGTGCCAGCAGTAGGGACAGCGCCAATCAGCCCCAGCATTTT. Its translation is CASSRDSANQPQHF.